This TCR beta chain emerged from a study of cytomegalovirus exposure and HLA in healthy donors. Germline CDR1 SGHNT, CDR2 YYREEE (reference sequence). With 3 bases clipped from V and 8 bases from J, the junction kept 6 bases outside the gene matches. The CDR3 loop spans 13 amino acids. Use of 60 Vbeta and 13 Jbeta primers characterized the PCR. TCRdb's copy holds only in-frame clones and misses some; the assay was immunoSEQ multiplex PCR. The data contain approximately 180,000 clones, 70% to 85% of them seen just once; the ten biggest clones take up 2.5%. The sequence was obtained from a human donor in good health. Sequencing was done on a sample of PBMCs. V gene TRBV5-4 combines with J gene TRBJ1-2; 8 bases are a match to TRBD1. CDR3 residues: CASSYRQGPGYTF. The DNA of the CDR3 is TGTGCCAGCAGCTACCGACAGGGGCCGGGCTACACCTTC.